A single sample gave rise to the 14 T cell receptor beta chains below, sequenced in a study of CD8+CD57+ T cells in acquired aplastic anemia. Patients chosen for sequencing had CD8+CD57+ cells that had expanded, as shown by flow cytometry. Genomic DNA served as template for TCR beta VDJ and CDR3 profiling. Each CDR3 protein is one row after TCRdb ran MiXCR on the reads. The sample includes fewer than 250,000 distinct CDR3 sequences, about 44% seen only once; the top ten take over 7.5%. Sequencing input: sorted CD4+, CD8+, or CD8+CD57+ T cells (not recorded which) from PBMCs. These receptors were collected from a human donor with aplastic anemia.

This clonotype was seen more than once but under ten times. The chain recombines TRBV29-1 with TRBJ2-7; D might be TRBD1 (5 bases). The CDR3 has 11 amino acids. Germline assignment: CDR1 SQVTM and CDR2 ANQGSEA. The V end was cut by 7 bases, the J end by 4 bases, with 11 bases between. Written as DNA, the CDR3 is TGCAGCGGCCAGGGATGGTACGAGCAGTACTTC. It yields the protein CSGQGWYEQYF.

This clonotype was seen ten or more times. This chain connects TRBV2 to TRBJ1-2; 7 nucleotides agree with TRBD1. The CDR3 contains 12 residues. Germline CDR1 reads SNHLY; CDR2 reads FYNNEI. V lost 10 bases and J lost 4; bases outside the gene matches: 6. The CDR3 protein is CAIKGAPYGYTF. DNA of the CDR3: TGTGCCATCAAGGGGGCACCCTATGGCTACACCTTC.

Notes on this clonotype: The junction departs from germline at one end; a sequencing error may be responsible. The chain uses TRBV7-2 and TRBJ2-3, with TRBD2 as a possible D gene (6 bases). The CDR3 has 14 residues. Germline lookup yields CDR1 SGHTA and CDR2 FQGNSA. This CDR3 is CASGLAASTDTQYF. CDR3 bases: TGTGCCAGCGGCTTAGCGGCGAGCACAGATACACAGTATTTT.

This clonotype appeared many times. This rearrangement joins TRBV4-2 to TRBJ2-3; no firm D call. Trimming took off 1 base at V and 5 bases at J, with 1 base between the two ends. CDR1 is LGHNA, CDR2 YNFKEQ, per germline. CDR3 length: 11 amino acids. The CDR3 sequence: CASSQGDTQYF. The CDR3 region has the DNA TGTGCCAGCAGCCAAGGAGATACGCAGTATTTT.

The chain carries TRBV6-5 and TRBJ2-7; the match to TRBD1 covers 8 bases. CDR3 size: 12 residues. CDR1 and CDR2 from the germline V gene are MNHEY and SVGAGI. V was pared by 6 bases and J by 6 bases, with 4 bases of the junction left unmatched. In DNA, the CDR3 is TGTGCCAGCAGACGGACAGGGTTCGAGCAGTACTTC. Its protein product is CASRRTGFEQYF.

The chain joins TRBV30 to TRBJ1-1, with D uncertain. The germline V gene encodes CDR1 GTSNPN and CDR2 SVGIG (reference sequence). Trimming stripped 2 bases from V and 5 bases from J, with 9 bases between. This CDR3 region has 12 residues. The CDR3 region is CAWSPTLTEAFF. CDR3 DNA: TGTGCCTGGAGTCCGACCCTAACTGAAGCTTTCTTT.

This clonotype has ten or more counts. V usage is TRBV20-1 and J usage is TRBJ1-1, with D possibly being TRBD1 (6 bases). V was clipped by 3 bases and J by 5 bases, with 13 bases between them. Germline V gene lookup returns CDR1 DFQATT and CDR2 SNEGSKA (reference sequence). The CDR3 runs to 13 residues. This chain's CDR3 is CSASPGERTEAFF. DNA for the CDR3: TGCAGTGCTAGCCCAGGGGAGAGGACTGAAGCTTTCTTT.

V usage is TRBV10-3 and J usage is TRBJ2-5, with D perhaps assigned TRBD1 or TRBD2 (5 bases each). The length of the CDR3 is 15 residues. Germline-derived CDR1 and CDR2 are ENHRY and SYGVKD. Trimming cost V 7 bases and J 0 bases, with 15 bases left between them. CDR3 amino acids: CAINSGQTYQETQYF. The CDR3 DNA follows: TGTGCCATCAATTCGGGGCAGACGTACCAAGAGACCCAGTACTTC.

This clonotype was observed many times. This chain links TRBV2 with TRBJ2-5, with D possibly matching TRBD2 (6 bases). The V end lost 7 bases, the J end lost 5 bases, and 14 bases lay between the germline ends. The CDR3 has 13 amino acids. Looked up from germline, CDR1 is SNHLY and CDR2 is FYNNEI. The CDR3 is CASTTWGDETQYF. Written as DNA, the CDR3 is TGTGCCAGCACCACCTGGGGGGACGAGACCCAGTACTTC.

This clonotype has ten or more counts. This rearrangement joins TRBV4-3 to TRBJ2-3, with a weak D call TRBD2 (5 bases). The ends were cut back, 4 bases at V and 4 bases at J, with 12 bases in the middle. The CDR3 is made up of 14 amino acids. The germline V gene encodes CDR1 LGHNA and CDR2 YSLEER. The CDR3 protein is CASSLTRLSDTQYF. Written as DNA, the CDR3 is TGCGCCAGCAGCCTAACTAGATTGTCAGATACGCAGTATTTT.

The rearrangement joins TRBV20-1 to TRBJ2-7; TRBD2 matches 10 bases. The V segment lost 0 bases and the J segment 5 bases; nucleotides outside the gene matches: 4. The CDR3 sequence is 14 residues long. The germline gives CDR1 DFQATT, CDR2 SNEGSKA (reference sequence). The CDR3 nucleotides read TGCAGTGCTAGAGAGCCGGGACTAGCGAACGAGCAGTACTTC. It yields the protein CSAREPGLANEQYF.

The rearrangement links TRBV7-3 to TRBJ2-2; D gene unclear. V was clipped by 7 bases and J by 7 bases, with 7 bases between them. CDR1 SGHTA and CDR2 FQGTGA come from the germline V gene. This CDR3 spans 11 amino acids. The CDR3, as DNA: TGTGCCAGCACAGTGGGCGGGGAGCTGTTTTTT. Translated, it gives CASTVGGELFF.

The chain joins TRBV20-1 to TRBJ2-7, with 12 bases matching TRBD2. With V trimmed by 0 bases and J by 4 bases, 16 bases remained unmatched. Germline loops: CDR1 DFQATT, CDR2 SNEGSKA (reference sequence). This CDR3 contains 19 residues. In DNA, the CDR3 is TGCAGTGCTAGAGACACAAAAACGTCTAGCGGGAGGGAGAGGTACGAGCAGTACTTC. This codes for CSARDTKTSSGRERYEQYF.

The rearrangement uses TRBV20-1 and TRBJ2-5; D remains unclear. Germline values: CDR1 DFQATT, CDR2 SNEGSKA (reference sequence). The CDR3 covers 14 residues. V lost 3 bases to trimming and J lost 3 bases, with 14 bases between them. Written as DNA, the CDR3 is TGCAGTGCTAGTCCTCTAACGAGAGAAGAGACCCAGTACTTC. Amino acids: CSASPLTREETQYF.